This T cell receptor (beta chain) derives from a study of OX40 agonist ivuxolimab in advanced cancers. At the level of the study: Partial responses occurred in three patients (one hepatocellular carcinoma, two cutaneous melanoma).

V shed 0 bases and J shed 2 bases, with 17 bases lying between them. Germline V CDR1 and CDR2: SGHRS, YFSETQ. The CDR3 is 17 residues long. On this clone itself: What it binds is unknown.

Study-level points and caveats: Dosing at 0.1 to 3.0 mg/kg was accompanied by clonal expansion of CD4+ and CD8+ blood T cells by week 6.

TCRdb keeps only in-frame clones here, not all; method: immunoSEQ multiplex PCR. The sample lists some 86,000 clones, 70% to 90% occurring once. The TCR originated in an adult with an advanced solid tumor such as melanoma, head and neck, liver or kidney cancer. V is TRBV5-1 and J is TRBJ1-1; D perhaps matches TRBD1 (6 bases). The specimen comprised CD4+ or CD8+ T cells sorted from blood, sampled in a trial of the OX40 agonist ivuxolimab. In nucleotides, the CDR3 is TGCGCCAGCAGCTTGGGGACAGTCGGATTGTTAAACACTGAAGCTTTCTTT. It translates to CASSLGTVGLLNTEAFF.